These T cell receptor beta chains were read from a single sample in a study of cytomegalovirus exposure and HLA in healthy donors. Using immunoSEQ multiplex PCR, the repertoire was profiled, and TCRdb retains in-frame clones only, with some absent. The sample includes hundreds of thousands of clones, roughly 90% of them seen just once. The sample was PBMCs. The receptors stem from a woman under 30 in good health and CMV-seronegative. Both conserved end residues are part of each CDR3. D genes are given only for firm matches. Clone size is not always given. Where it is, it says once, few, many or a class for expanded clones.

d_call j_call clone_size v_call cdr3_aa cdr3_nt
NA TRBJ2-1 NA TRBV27 CASSLFQGGNEQFF TGTGCCAGCAGTTTATTTCAGGGCGGCAATGAGCAGTTCTTC
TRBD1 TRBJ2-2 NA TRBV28 CASSLLVLQGARGAGELFF TGTGCCAGCAGTTTATTGGTGCTCCAGGGGGCTCGAGGGGCCGGGGAGCTGTTTTTT
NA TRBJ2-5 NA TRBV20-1 CSASGMETQYF TGCAGTGCCTCAGGGATGGAGACCCAGTACTTC
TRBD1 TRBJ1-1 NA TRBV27 CASSPDRPTEAFF TGTGCCAGCAGCCCGGACAGGCCTACTGAAGCTTTCTTT
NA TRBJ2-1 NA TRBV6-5 CASSYGGGSYNEQFF TGTGCCAGCAGTTACGGTGGCGGCTCCTACAATGAGCAGTTCTTC
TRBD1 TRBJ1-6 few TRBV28 CASSLLGTGNSPLHF TGTGCCAGCAGTTTACTGGGGACAGGCAATTCACCCCTCCACTTT
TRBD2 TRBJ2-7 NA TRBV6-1 CASSEAGLPVASGNTYEQYF TGTGCCAGCAGTGAAGCTGGGCTTCCGGTCGCTAGCGGGAACACCTACGAGCAGTACTTC
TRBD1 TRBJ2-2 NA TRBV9 CASSPGQGAGELFF TGTGCCAGCAGCCCGGGACAGGGGGCCGGGGAGCTGTTTTTT
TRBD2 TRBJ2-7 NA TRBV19 CASSIVGSLAGAYEQYF TGTGCCAGTAGTATAGTGGGGTCACTAGCGGGAGCTTATGAGCAGTACTTC
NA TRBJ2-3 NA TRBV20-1 CSAPQGDTQYF TGCAGTGCACCTCAGGGGGATACGCAGTATTTT
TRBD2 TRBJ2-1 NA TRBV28 CASTQAGLAPYNEQFF TGTGCCAGCACCCAAGCGGGACTAGCGCCTTACAATGAGCAGTTCTTC
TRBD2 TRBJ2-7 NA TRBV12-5 CASDGEAGYEQYF TGTGCTAGTGATGGAGAAGCGGGATACGAGCAGTACTTC
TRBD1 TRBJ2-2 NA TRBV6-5 CASSYLGTGTPGELFF TGTGCCAGCAGTTACCTGGGGACAGGGACCCCCGGGGAGCTGTTTTTT
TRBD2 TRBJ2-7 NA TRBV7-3 CASSFILAGQAYEQYF TGTGCCAGCAGCTTCATCCTAGCGGGACAAGCCTACGAGCAGTACTTC